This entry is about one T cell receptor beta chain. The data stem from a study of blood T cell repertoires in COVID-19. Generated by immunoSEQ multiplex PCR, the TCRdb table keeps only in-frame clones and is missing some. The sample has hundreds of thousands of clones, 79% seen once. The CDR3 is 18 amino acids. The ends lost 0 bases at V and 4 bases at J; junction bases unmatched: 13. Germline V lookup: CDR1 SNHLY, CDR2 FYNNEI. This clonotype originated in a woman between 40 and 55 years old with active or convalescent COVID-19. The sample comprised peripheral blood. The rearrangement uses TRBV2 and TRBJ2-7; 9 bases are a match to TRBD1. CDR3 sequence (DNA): TGTGCCAGCAGTGAAGCGCCCGGAAACAGGGGGCAAGGATACGAGCAGTACTTC. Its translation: CASSEAPGNRGQGYEQYF.